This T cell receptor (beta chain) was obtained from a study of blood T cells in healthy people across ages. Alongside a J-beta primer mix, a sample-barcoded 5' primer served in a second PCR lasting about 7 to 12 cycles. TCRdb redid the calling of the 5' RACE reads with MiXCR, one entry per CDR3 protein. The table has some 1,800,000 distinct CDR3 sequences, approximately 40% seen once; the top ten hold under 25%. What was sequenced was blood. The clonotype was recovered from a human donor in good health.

CDR3: CASSGMTVTTYNEQFF. CDR3 DNA sequence: TGCGCCAGCAGCGGAATGACAGTCACAACGTACAATGAGCAGTTCTTC. V and J are TRBV5-1 and TRBJ2-1, with TRBD1 as a possible D gene (5 bases). In germline, CDR1 is SGHRS, CDR2 YFSETQ. V shed 4 bases and J shed 4 bases, with 18 bases lying between them. This CDR3 comprises 16 residues.